This T cell receptor (beta chain) emerged from a study of CD8 T cells in Susac syndrome. Each multiple sclerosis control was a treatment-naive patient with relapsing-remitting disease that was either stable or active. About this clonotype: Its antigen is unknown.

With random hexamers, roughly 0.45 to 1 ug RNA was reverse transcribed. The immunoSEQ assay covered 54 Vbeta and 13 Jbeta segments for CDR3. TCRdb re-called the immunoSEQ multiplex PCR reads through MiXCR, storing one row per CDR3 protein. This sample yields hundreds of thousands of distinct CDR3 sequences, of which around 95% are seen a single time; around 0.08% belongs to the top ten. Study results and limitations: The study recognized that its TCR sequencing and HLA analysis covered a relatively small number of individuals.

The receptor comes from a human donor with multiple sclerosis. Sequencing was carried out using CD4+ T cells from PBMCs.

The CDR3 region is CASSGTGVGSPLHF. In DNA, the CDR3 is TGTGCCAGCAGTGGGACAGGGGTGGGTTCACCCCTCCACTTT. This chain connects TRBV2 to TRBJ1-6; 9 bases align to TRBD1. From germline, CDR1 is SNHLY and CDR2 FYNNEI. With V trimmed by 4 bases and J by 9 bases, 4 bases remained unmatched. This CDR3 spans 14 amino acids.